This T cell receptor beta chain appears in the sequencing data of a study of T cell changes during pregnancy in multiple sclerosis (dated by TCRdb to between 2018 and 2021). Turning to the overall study: The study looked at changes in the T cell repertoire across pregnancy in women with multiple sclerosis.

V and J lose 8 bases and 6 bases, and a span of 16 bases separates them. From its cysteine to its phenylalanine, the CDR3 spans 14 amino acids. CDR3 DNA only is kept here, 42 bases in frame from base 1. Reading the germline V gene gives CDR1 MNHNS and CDR2 SASEGT. This clone was observed once. Its antigen has not been determined. No clone much larger than this one lies a single base away; base qualities are absent. To prepare the library, the immunoSEQ multiplex PCR assay was applied. Here the immuneACCESS table is served through TCRdb, limited to in-frame sequences with V and J called. Missing clones are a known gap in these copies; in checked studies unresolved V genes cover under half, and the rest lacks a known reason. The sample table records about 38,000 clones; over 85% of these occur just once. The ten largest clones take up about 0.53% of the sample.

The receptor's source is a female donor with multiple sclerosis, enrolled in a pregnancy study. The V and J segments used are TRBV6-1 and TRBJ2-2; no D gene can be assigned with confidence. This sample comprised CD4+ T cells from peripheral blood mononuclear cells, obtained before pregnancy. The CDR3 sequence is CASQGARAAGELFF. The DNA sequence is given as TGTGCCAGCCAAGGAGCGAGAGCCGCCGGGGAGCTGTTTTTT.